The 16 T cell receptor beta chains in this list originate from one sample, sequenced in a study of OX40 agonist ivuxolimab in advanced cancers. Libraries came from the immunoSEQ multiplex PCR assay. Entries here come from immuneACCESS through TCRdb and include only in-frame sequences with V and J called. Some clones fail to appear in such tables; in the studies checked, an unresolved V gene covers under half of the shortfall, and the cause of the remainder is unknown. This sample has 77,000 or so clones in its table, and roughly 78% of those were observed once. Over 4.5% of the sample lies in the top ten. Sequenced here: CD4+ or CD8+ T cells sorted from blood, sampled in a trial of the OX40 agonist ivuxolimab. Receptors were obtained from an adult with an advanced solid tumor such as melanoma, head and neck, liver or kidney cancer.

J is TRBJ1-1 and V is TRBV5-6; D gene uncertain. The CDR3 consists of 14 residues. Looked up from germline, CDR1 is SGHDT and CDR2 is YYEEEE. Trimming took off 4 bases at V and 2 bases at J, with 12 bases between the two ends. CDR3 sequence (DNA): TGTGCCAGCAGCCGGAGGGATACTAACACTGAAGCTTTCTTT. Its protein is CASSRRDTNTEAFF.

V and J are TRBV4-3 and TRBJ1-6; a weak D match, TRBD1 (5 bases). From germline, CDR1 is LGHNA and CDR2 YSLEER. The CDR3 is made up of 15 amino acids. The germline V and J ends were trimmed by 2 bases and 7 bases, with 12 bases remaining between them. As DNA, the CDR3 is TGCGCCAGCAGCCAAAACCTACCAGGGAATTCACCCCTCCACTTT. Residues: CASSQNLPGNSPLHF.

The V call is TRBV25-1, the J call TRBJ1-5; no clear D gene. The CDR3 contains 13 residues. CDR1 is MGHDK and CDR2 is SYGVNS in the germline V gene. Trimming cost V 7 bases and J 7 bases, with 14 bases left between them. The CDR3: CASMGREGQPQHF. Written as DNA, the CDR3 is TGTGCCAGCATGGGGAGGGAGGGACAGCCCCAGCATTTT. Supplemented by reference TRBV25-1 and TRBJ1-5, the full variable domain reads EADIYQTPRYLVIGTGKKITLECSQTMGHDKMYWYQQDPGMELHLIHYSYGVNSTEKGDLSSESTVSRIRTEHFPLTLESARPSHTSQYLCASMGREGQPQHFGDGTRLSIL.

This chain joins TRBV27 and TRBJ2-1; no clear D gene. Germline V lookup: CDR1 MNHEY, CDR2 SMNVEV (reference sequence). The CDR3 is made up of 13 amino acids. The V gene lost 3 bases and the J gene lost 4 bases, with 7 bases spanning the gap. The CDR3 region is CASSFRTYNEQFF. CDR3 DNA sequence: TGTGCCAGCAGTTTCCGCACTTACAATGAGCAGTTCTTC.

This chain connects TRBV7-8 to TRBJ2-3; TRBD1 is a possible D gene (5 bases). This CDR3 contains 16 residues. Germline V gene data show CDR1 as SGHVS and CDR2 as FQNEAQ. V shed 1 base and J shed 1 base, with 12 bases lying between them. The CDR3 here is CASSLGVGHGTDTQYF. For the CDR3, the DNA is TGTGCCAGCAGCTTAGGGGTGGGGCACGGCACAGATACGCAGTATTTT.

This sequence joins TRBV18 and TRBJ1-1, with 8 bases fitting TRBD1. The CDR3 loop spans 17 amino acids. Germline trimming cut 1 base from V and 1 base from J; bases unmatched to any gene: 8. From germline, CDR1 is KGHSH and CDR2 LQKENI. CDR3 DNA sequence: TGTGCCAGCTCACCACGAGGCAGGGGGCGTTCGAACACTGAAGCTTTCTTT. Its translation: CASSPRGRGRSNTEAFF.

In this sample, this clone turned up once. V and J are TRBV28 and TRBJ2-5; no firm D call. The V end was cut by 10 bases, the J end by 2 bases, with 8 bases between. CDR3 length: 11 amino acids. The germline V gene has CDR1 MDHEN and CDR2 SYDVKM. The CDR3 is CATFRQETQYF. CDR3 coding DNA: TGTGCCACCTTCAGGCAAGAGACCCAGTACTTC.

The chain recombines TRBV9 with TRBJ2-1; D not resolved. Germline loops: CDR1 SGDLS, CDR2 YYNGEE. Trimming took 0 bases from V and 4 from J, leaving 5 bases between them. The CDR3 is 13 residues long. CDR3 sequence: CASSVVGYNEQFF. DNA of the CDR3: TGTGCCAGCAGCGTAGTGGGGTACAATGAGCAGTTCTTC.

The chain has TRBV2 and TRBJ2-2, with 9 bases identical to TRBD1. CDR1 is SNHLY, CDR2 FYNNEI, per germline. J was trimmed by 4 bases and V by 4 bases; bases with no gene match: 4. The CDR3 loop spans 15 amino acids. CDR3 protein: CASSVQGAGTGELFF. The DNA of the CDR3 is TGTGCCAGCAGTGTACAGGGGGCGGGCACCGGGGAGCTGTTTTTT.

The chain employs TRBV5-4 and TRBJ1-2, with 7 bases aligning to TRBD1. This CDR3 has 13 amino acids. Germline CDR1 reads SGHNT; CDR2 reads YYREEE (reference sequence). J was trimmed by 7 bases and V by 0 bases; bases with no gene match: 3. The CDR3 here is CASSLVGGSGYTF. In nucleotides, the CDR3 is TGTGCCAGCAGCTTGGTAGGGGGCTCTGGCTACACCTTC. The full variable domain, its missing parts supplied by reference TRBV5-4 and TRBJ1-2, is ETGVTQSPTHLIKTRGQQVTLRCSSQSGHNTVSWYQQALGQGPQFIFQYYREEENGRGNFPPRFSGLQFPNYSSELNVNALELDDSALYLCASSLVGGSGYTFGSGTRLTVV.

The genes are TRBV23-1 and TRBJ1-5; a weak D match, TRBD1 (6 bases). TRBV23-1 qualifies as an ORF whose function is uncertain. CDR3 size: 13 residues. V shed 4 bases and J shed 7 bases, with 11 bases lying between them. The DNA of the CDR3 is TGCGCCAGCAGTCGCACCAGGGGCCAGCCCCAGCATTTT. Its protein is CASSRTRGQPQHF.

The chain carries TRBV9 and TRBJ2-1, with D possibly called TRBD1 or TRBD2 (5 bases each). V was shortened by 3 bases and J by 8 bases, with 12 bases between the two germline ends. Germline V gene lookup returns CDR1 SGDLS and CDR2 YYNGEE. The CDR3 runs 13 residues. The CDR3 nucleotides read TGTGCCAGCAGCGGTCGGGGCCTCTATGAGCAGTTCTTC. It yields the protein CASSGRGLYEQFF.

The chain couples TRBV7-9 to TRBJ1-4; D is perhaps TRBD1 (6 bases). Trimming pared 6 bases from V and 7 bases from J, leaving 18 bases between. CDR1 is SEHNR and CDR2 is FQNEAQ in the germline V gene (reference sequence). CDR3 length: 15 amino acids. The CDR3 region has the DNA TGTGCCAGCAGTACGGGCCGGGGGGCGAGTGAAAAACTGTTTTTT. Amino acids: CASSTGRGASEKLFF.

The chain has TRBV25-1 and TRBJ1-1; D unclear. V was clipped by 2 bases and J by 4 bases, with 11 bases between them. Germline V lookup: CDR1 MGHDK, CDR2 SYGVNS. The CDR3 consists of 14 residues. CDR3 sequence (DNA): TGTGCCAGCAGTGAACGGGCCCTCGGCACTGAAGCTTTCTTT. Protein sequence: CASSERALGTEAFF.

This clone was seen once. The chain employs TRBV2 and TRBJ1-6; D perhaps matches TRBD1 (6 bases). Germline V gene data show CDR1 as SNHLY and CDR2 as FYNNEI. The CDR3 spans 13 residues. The ends were cut back, 5 bases at V and 9 bases at J, with 11 bases in the middle. The CDR3: CASSYRVSSPLHF. For the CDR3, the DNA is TGTGCCAGCAGTTACAGGGTTTCTTCACCCCTCCACTTT.

The chain couples TRBV6-5 to TRBJ2-7, with TRBD1 matching 8 bases. Germline CDR1 MNHEY, CDR2 SVGAGI. V shed 0 bases and J 2 bases; nucleotides not matched to a gene: 3. This CDR3 is 15 amino acids long. CDR3 nucleotides: TGTGCCAGCAGTTACTCGCGACAGGGGACCTACGAGCAGTACTTC. Translation: CASSYSRQGTYEQYF.